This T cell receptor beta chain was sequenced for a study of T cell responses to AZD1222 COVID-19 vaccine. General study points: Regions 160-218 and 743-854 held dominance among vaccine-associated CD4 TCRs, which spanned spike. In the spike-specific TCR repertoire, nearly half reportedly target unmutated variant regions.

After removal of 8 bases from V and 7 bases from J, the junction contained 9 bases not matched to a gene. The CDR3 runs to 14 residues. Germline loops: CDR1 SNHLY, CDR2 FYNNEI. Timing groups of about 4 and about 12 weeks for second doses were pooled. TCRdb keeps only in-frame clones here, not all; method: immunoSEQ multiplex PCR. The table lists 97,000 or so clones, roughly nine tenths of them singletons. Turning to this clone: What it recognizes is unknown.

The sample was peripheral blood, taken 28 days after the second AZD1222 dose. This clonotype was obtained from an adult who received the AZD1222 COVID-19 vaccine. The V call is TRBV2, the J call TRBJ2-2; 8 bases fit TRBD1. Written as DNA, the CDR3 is TGTGCCAGCGTCATAGGACAGGGCGTCGGGGAGCTGTTTTTT. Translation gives CASVIGQGVGELFF.